The 13 T cell receptor beta chains presented below share a single source sample, sequenced in a study of blood T cell repertoires in COVID-19. Sequenced by immunoSEQ multiplex PCR; TCRdb stores in-frame clones only, minus some. The repertoire includes 85,000 to 95,000 clones, around 90% of them detected once, and roughly 4.5% sits in the top ten. Material: peripheral blood. Receptor source: an elderly woman with acute or convalescent COVID-19.

This chain joins TRBV6-6 and TRBJ1-2; D ambiguous. This CDR3 is 15 amino acids long. The germline CDR1 and CDR2 sequences are MNHNY and SVGAGI (reference sequence). Trimming shortened V by 7 bases and J by 4 bases, and 19 bases separated the two germline ends. The CDR3: CASTTREGSTYGYTF. In DNA form, the CDR3 reads TGTGCCAGCACCACCCGGGAGGGCTCTACCTATGGCTACACCTTC.

The chain combines TRBV28 with TRBJ1-1, with unresolved D. The CDR3 runs 14 residues. Trimming shortened V by 7 bases and J by 1 base, and 13 bases separated the two germline ends. CDR1 is MDHEN and CDR2 is SYDVKM in the germline V gene. CDR3 nucleotide sequence: TGTGCCAGCACCCCCCCAATTCAGAACACTGAAGCTTTCTTT. This translates into CASTPPIQNTEAFF.

The chain recombines TRBV29-1 with TRBJ1-4, with TRBD1 matching 7 bases. The junction had 5 bases not matched to a gene; V was cut back by 5 bases and J by 8 bases. Germline loops: CDR1 SQVTM, CDR2 ANQGSEA. This CDR3 has 12 amino acids. CDR3 sequence reads: CSVTGDGEKLFF. The CDR3 region has the DNA TGCAGCGTTACAGGGGATGGGGAAAAACTGTTTTTT.

The CDR3 reads CASSSQPGNEQFF. In nucleotides, the CDR3 is TGTGCCAGCAGCTCCCAACCGGGGAATGAGCAGTTCTTC. The genes are TRBV7-2 and TRBJ2-1; possibly TRBD2 for D (5 bases). Trimming took 4 bases from V and 7 from J, leaving 11 bases between them. The V gene's germline CDR1 is SGHTA and CDR2 FQGNSA. The CDR3 is 13 residues long. The entire variable domain, with the rest obtained from reference TRBV7-2 and TRBJ2-1, is as follows: GAGVSQSPSNKVTEKGKDVELRCDPISGHTALYWYRQSLGQGLEFLIYFQGNSAPDKSGLPSDRFSAERTGGSVSTLTIQRTQQEDSAVYLCASSSQPGNEQFFGPGTRLTVL.

V is TRBV6-1 and J is TRBJ2-2; 10 bases map to TRBD2. The V segment lost 1 base and the J segment 5 bases; nucleotides outside the gene matches: 7. Germline CDR1 MNHNS, CDR2 SASEGT. The CDR3 is 17 residues long. The CDR3 DNA reads as TGTGCCAGCAGTGAAGGGCTAGCGGGAGTACAGACCGGGGAGCTGTTTTTT. This gives the protein CASSEGLAGVQTGELFF.

The rearrangement joins TRBV2 to TRBJ1-5; the match to TRBD1 covers 12 bases. The germline V gene encodes CDR1 SNHLY and CDR2 FYNNEI. V lost 6 bases and J lost 6; bases outside the gene matches: 6. The CDR3 contains 15 residues. The CDR3 here is CASSGTGGGGQPQHF. CDR3 DNA sequence: TGTGCCAGCAGCGGGACAGGGGGCGGCGGTCAGCCCCAGCATTTT.

The CDR3 here is CASNNEGTLYNEQFF. The CDR3 nucleotides read TGTGCCAGCAACAACGAGGGGACTCTGTACAATGAGCAGTTCTTC. The genes are TRBV7-2 and TRBJ2-1; tentatively, D is TRBD2 (6 bases). Trimming pared 7 bases from V and 4 bases from J, leaving 17 bases between. The germline gives CDR1 SGHTA, CDR2 FQGNSA. There are 15 residues in the CDR3. Based on the CDR3 plus reference TRBV7-2 and TRBJ2-1, the full variable domain is GAGVSQSPSNKVTEKGKDVELRCDPISGHTALYWYRQSLGQGLEFLIYFQGNSAPDKSGLPSDRFSAERTGGSVSTLTIQRTQQEDSAVYLCASNNEGTLYNEQFFGPGTRLTVL.

The gene calls are TRBV19 and TRBJ1-4; maybe TRBD1 (5 bases). CDR1 and CDR2 (germline): LNHDA, SQIVND (reference sequence). CDR3 size: 15 residues. The germline V and J ends were trimmed by 4 bases and 0 bases, with 9 bases remaining between them. In DNA, the CDR3 is TGTGCCAGTAGTACGGGGGGTGCAACTAATGAAAAACTGTTTTTT. Translated: CASSTGGATNEKLFF.

CDR3 coding DNA: TGTGCCAGCAGTGCCGCCGGGGGGATGAACACTGAAGCTTTCTTT. Its translation: CASSAAGGMNTEAFF. The J gene is TRBJ1-1, the V gene TRBV6-6; the D gene is possibly TRBD1 (5 bases). This CDR3 has 15 amino acids. CDR1 is MNHNY, CDR2 SVGAGI, per germline (reference sequence). V lost 5 bases and J lost 0, with 13 bases in between.

This clone was seen just once. V gene TRBV30 combines with J gene TRBJ1-4; TRBD1 is a possible D gene (6 bases). The CDR3 is 17 residues long. Germline CDR1 and CDR2: GTSNPN and SVGIG (reference sequence). V was clipped by 5 bases and J by 2 bases, with 21 bases between them. As DNA, the CDR3 is TGTGCCTGGGGAAATTTCCGGGACACTCGTACTAATGAAAAACTGTTTTTT. Its translation: CAWGNFRDTRTNEKLFF.

The V and J genes are TRBV6-2 or TRBV6-3 and TRBJ2-5; D is unclear. In germline, CDR1 is MNHEY, CDR2 SVGEGT. The CDR3 has 15 amino acids. The germline V and J ends were trimmed by 2 bases and 2 bases, with 12 bases remaining between them. CDR3 residues: CASSYIAGIQETQYF. The CDR3 DNA is TGTGCCAGCAGTTACATTGCAGGTATTCAAGAGACCCAGTACTTC.

The rearrangement joins TRBV30 to TRBJ1-2; 7 bases line up with TRBD1. The trim removed 7 bases at V and 3 bases at J, leaving 8 bases unmatched. The CDR3 is 13 residues long. Germline values: CDR1 GTSNPN, CDR2 SVGIG (reference sequence). CDR3 in DNA: TGTGCCTTACGACAGGGCGGGGACTATGGCTACACCTTC. Residues: CALRQGGDYGYTF.

The chain uses TRBV2 and TRBJ2-7; TRBD1 might be the D (6 bases). Trimming stripped 7 bases from V and 3 bases from J, with 25 bases between. The V gene's germline CDR1 is SNHLY and CDR2 FYNNEI. The CDR3 spans 17 residues. CDR3 sequence (DNA): TGTGCCAGCAACAGAGTTTTAGACAGGAATTACGACTACGAGCAGTACTTC. As protein: CASNRVLDRNYDYEQYF.